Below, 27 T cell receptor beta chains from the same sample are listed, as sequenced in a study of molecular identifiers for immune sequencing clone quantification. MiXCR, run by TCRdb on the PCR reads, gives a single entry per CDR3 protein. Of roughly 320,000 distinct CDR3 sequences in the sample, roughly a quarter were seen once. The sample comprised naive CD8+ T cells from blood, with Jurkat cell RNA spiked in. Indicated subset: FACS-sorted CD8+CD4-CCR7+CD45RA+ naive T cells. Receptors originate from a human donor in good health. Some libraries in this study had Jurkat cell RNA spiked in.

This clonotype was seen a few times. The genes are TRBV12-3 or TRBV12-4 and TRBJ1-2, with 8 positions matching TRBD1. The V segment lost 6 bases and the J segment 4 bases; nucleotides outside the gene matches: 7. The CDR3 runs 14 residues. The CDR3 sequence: CASSQGTGIYGYTF. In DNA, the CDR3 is TGTGCCAGCAGCCAGGGGACAGGAATCTATGGCTACACCTTC.

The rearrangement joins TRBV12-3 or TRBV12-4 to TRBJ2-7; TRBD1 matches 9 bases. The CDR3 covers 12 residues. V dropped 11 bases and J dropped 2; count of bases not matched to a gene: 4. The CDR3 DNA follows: TGTGCCTCCGGGACAGGGCCCTACGAGCAGTACTTC. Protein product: CASGTGPYEQYF.

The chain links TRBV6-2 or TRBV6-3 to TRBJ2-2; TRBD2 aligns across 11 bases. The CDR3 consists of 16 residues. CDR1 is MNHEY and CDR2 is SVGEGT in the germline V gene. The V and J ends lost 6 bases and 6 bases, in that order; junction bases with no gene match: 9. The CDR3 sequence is CASSPILAGASGELFF. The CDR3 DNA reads TGTGCCAGCAGCCCAATACTAGCGGGAGCCTCCGGGGAGCTGTTTTTT.

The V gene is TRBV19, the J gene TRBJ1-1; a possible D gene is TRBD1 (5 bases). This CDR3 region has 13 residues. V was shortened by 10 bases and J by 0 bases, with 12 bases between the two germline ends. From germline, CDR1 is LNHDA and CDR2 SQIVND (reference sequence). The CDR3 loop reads CATSGGLNTEAFF. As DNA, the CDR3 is TGTGCCACCTCGGGGGGACTGAACACTGAAGCTTTCTTT. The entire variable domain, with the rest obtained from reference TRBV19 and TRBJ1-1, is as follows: DGGITQSPKYLFRKEGQNVTLSCEQNLNHDAMYWYRQDPGQGLRLIYYSQIVNDFQKGDIAEGYSVSREKKESFPLTVTSAQKNPTAFYLCATSGGLNTEAFFGQGTRLTVV.

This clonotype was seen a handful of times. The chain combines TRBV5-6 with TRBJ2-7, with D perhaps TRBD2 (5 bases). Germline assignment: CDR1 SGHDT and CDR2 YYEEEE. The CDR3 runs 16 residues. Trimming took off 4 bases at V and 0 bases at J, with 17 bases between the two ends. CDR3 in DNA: TGTGCCAGCAGCCCGAGGAGGATGGAGAGCTCCTACGAGCAGTACTTC. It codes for CASSPRRMESSYEQYF.

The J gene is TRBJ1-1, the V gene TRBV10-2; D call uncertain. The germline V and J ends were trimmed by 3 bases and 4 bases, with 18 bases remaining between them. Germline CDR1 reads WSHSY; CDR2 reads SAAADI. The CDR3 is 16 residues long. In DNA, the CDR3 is TGCGCCAGCAGTGATTCGCAGGTTGGAAGTAGCACTGAAGCTTTCTTT. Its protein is CASSDSQVGSSTEAFF.

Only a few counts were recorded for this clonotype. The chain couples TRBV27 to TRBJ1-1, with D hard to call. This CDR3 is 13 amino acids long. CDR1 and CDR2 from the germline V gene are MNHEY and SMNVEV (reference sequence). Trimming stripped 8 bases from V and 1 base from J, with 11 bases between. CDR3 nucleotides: TGTGCCAGCTCGGTGGAATGGAACACTGAAGCTTTCTTT. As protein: CASSVEWNTEAFF.

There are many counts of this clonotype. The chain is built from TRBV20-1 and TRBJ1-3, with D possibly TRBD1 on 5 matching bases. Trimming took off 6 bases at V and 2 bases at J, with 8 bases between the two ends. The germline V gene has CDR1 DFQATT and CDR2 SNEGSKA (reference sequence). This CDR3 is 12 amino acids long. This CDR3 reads CSAWDPGNTIYF. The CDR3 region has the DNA TGCAGTGCCTGGGACCCTGGAAACACCATATATTTT.

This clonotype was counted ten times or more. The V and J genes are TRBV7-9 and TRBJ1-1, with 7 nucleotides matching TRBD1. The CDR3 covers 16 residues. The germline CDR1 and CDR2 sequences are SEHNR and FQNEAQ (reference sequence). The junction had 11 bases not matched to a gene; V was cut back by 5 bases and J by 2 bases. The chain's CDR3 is CASSVARDSRNTEAFF. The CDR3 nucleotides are TGTGCCAGCAGCGTGGCTAGGGACAGCCGTAACACTGAAGCTTTCTTT.

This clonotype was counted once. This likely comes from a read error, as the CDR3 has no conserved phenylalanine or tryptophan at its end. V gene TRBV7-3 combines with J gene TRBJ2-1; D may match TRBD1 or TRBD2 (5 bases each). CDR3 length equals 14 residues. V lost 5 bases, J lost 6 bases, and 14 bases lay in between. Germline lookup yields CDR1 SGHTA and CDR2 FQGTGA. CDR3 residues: CASSVGVGANEQFL. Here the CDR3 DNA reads TGTGCCAGCAGCGTCGGGGTAGGGGCCAATGAGCAGTTCCTC.

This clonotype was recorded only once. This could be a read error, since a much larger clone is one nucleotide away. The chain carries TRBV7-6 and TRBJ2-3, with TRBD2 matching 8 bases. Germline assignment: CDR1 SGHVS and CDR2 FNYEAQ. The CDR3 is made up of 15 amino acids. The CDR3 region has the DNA TGTGCCAGCAGCCAAGCGGGAGCCACCACAGATAGGCAGTATTTT. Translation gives CASSQAGATTDRQYF.

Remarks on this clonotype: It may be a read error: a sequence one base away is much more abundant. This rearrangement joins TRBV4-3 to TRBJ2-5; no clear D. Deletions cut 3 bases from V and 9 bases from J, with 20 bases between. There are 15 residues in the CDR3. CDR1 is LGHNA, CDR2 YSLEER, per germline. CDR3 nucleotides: TGCGCCAGCAGCCAGAAGCCGGGCCAAGAGGAGCCCCAGTACTTC. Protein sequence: CASSQKPGQEEPQYF.

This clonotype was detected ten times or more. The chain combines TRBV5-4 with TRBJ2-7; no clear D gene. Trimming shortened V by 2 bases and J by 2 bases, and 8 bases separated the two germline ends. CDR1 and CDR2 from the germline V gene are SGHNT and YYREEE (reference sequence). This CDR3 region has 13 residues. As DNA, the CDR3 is TGTGCCAGCAGCTTAGACAACCCCTACGAGCAGTACTTC. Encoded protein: CASSLDNPYEQYF.

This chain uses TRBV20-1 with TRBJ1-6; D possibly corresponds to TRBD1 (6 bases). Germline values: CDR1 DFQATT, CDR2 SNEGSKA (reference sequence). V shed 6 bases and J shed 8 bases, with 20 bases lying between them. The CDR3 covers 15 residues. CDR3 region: CSARVRTDEYSPLHF. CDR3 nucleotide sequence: TGCAGTGCCCGAGTTCGGACAGACGAGTATTCACCCCTCCACTTT.

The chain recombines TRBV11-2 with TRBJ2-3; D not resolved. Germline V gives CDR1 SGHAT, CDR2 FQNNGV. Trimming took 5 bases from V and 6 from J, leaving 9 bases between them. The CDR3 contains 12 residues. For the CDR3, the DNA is TGTGCCAGCAGCCCCTGGGGTGATACGCAGTATTTT. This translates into CASSPWGDTQYF.

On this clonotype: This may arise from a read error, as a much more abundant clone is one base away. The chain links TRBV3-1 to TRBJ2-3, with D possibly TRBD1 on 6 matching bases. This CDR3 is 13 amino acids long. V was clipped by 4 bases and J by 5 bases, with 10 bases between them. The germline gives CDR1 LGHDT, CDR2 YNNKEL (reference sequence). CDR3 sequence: CASSRWDIDTQYF. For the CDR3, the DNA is TGTGCCAGCAGCCGCTGGGACATAGATACGCAGTATTTT.

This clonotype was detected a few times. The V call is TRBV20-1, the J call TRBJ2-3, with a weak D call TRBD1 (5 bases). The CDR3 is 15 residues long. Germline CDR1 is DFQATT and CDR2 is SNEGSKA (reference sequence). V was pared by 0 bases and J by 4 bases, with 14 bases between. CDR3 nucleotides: TGCAGTGCTAGAGATCGTTTGACAGAGGCAGATACGCAGTATTTT. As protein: CSARDRLTEADTQYF.

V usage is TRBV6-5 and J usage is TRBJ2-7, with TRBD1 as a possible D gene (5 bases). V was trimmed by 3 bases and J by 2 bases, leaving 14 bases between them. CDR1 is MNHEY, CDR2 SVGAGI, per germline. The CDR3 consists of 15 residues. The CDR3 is CASSYEGADPYEQYF. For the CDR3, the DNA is TGTGCCAGCAGTTATGAAGGGGCAGATCCCTACGAGCAGTACTTC.

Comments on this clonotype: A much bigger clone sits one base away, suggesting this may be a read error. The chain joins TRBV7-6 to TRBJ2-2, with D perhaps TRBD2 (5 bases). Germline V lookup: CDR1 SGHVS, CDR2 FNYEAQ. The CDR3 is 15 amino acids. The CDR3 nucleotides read TGTGCCAGCAGCTCCACGGGTCATGAAACCGGGGAGCTGCTTTTT. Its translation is CASSSTGHETGELLF.

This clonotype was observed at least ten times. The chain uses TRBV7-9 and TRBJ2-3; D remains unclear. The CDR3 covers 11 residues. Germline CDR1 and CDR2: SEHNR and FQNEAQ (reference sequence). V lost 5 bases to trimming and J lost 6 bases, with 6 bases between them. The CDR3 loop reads CASSPTDTQYF. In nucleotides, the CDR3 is TGTGCCAGCAGCCCCACCGATACGCAGTATTTT.

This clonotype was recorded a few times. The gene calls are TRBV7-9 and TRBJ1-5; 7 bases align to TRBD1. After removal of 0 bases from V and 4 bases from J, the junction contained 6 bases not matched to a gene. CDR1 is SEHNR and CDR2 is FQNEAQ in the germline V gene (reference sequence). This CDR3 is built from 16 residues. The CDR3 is CASSLAGQAENQPQHF. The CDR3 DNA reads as TGTGCCAGCAGCTTAGCTGGACAGGCTGAAAATCAGCCCCAGCATTTT. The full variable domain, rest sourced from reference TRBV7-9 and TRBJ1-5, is DTGVSQNPRHKITKRGQNVTFRCDPISEHNRLYWYRQTLGQGPEFLTYFQNEAQLEKSRLLSDRFSAERPKGSFSTLEIQRTEQGDSAMYLCASSLAGQAENQPQHFGDGTRLSIL.

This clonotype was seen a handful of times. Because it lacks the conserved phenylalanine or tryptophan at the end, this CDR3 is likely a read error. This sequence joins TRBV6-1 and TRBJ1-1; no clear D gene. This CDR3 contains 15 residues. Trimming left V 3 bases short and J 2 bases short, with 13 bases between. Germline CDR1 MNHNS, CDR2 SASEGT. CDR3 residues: CASSDRSSENTEAFY. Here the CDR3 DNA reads TGTGCCAGCAGTGACAGGAGTTCTGAAAACACTGAAGCTTTCTAT.

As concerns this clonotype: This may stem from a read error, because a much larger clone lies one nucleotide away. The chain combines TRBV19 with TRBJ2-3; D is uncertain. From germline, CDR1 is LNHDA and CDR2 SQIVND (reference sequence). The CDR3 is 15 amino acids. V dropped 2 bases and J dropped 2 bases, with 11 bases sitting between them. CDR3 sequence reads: CASSIIVASTDTQYF. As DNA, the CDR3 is TGTGCCAGTAGTATAATAGTAGCATCCACAGATACGCAGTATTTT.

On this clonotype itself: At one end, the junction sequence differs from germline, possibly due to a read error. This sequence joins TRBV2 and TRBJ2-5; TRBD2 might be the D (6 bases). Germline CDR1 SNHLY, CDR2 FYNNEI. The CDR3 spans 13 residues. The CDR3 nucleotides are TGTGCCATTCTTAGCGGATCTCAAGAGGCCCAGTACTTC. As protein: CAILSGSQEAQYF.

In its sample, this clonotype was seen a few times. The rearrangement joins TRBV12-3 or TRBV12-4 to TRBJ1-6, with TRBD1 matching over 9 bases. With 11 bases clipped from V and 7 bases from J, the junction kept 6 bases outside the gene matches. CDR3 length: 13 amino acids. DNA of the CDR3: TGTGCCTCCCTCGGACAGGGGAATTCACCCCTCCACTTT. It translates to CASLGQGNSPLHF.

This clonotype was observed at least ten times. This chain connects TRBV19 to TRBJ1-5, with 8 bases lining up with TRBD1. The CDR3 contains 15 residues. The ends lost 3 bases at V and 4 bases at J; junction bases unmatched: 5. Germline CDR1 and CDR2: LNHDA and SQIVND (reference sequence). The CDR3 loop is CASSIRQGPNQPQHF. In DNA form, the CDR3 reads TGTGCCAGTAGTATTCGACAGGGGCCAAATCAGCCCCAGCATTTT.

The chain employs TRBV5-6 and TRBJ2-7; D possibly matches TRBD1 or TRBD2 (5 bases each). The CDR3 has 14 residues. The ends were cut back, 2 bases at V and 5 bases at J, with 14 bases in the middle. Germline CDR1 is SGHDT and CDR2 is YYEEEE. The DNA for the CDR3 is TGTGCCAGCAGCTTTAGGCAGGGAGTCAACGAGCAGTACTTC. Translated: CASSFRQGVNEQYF.